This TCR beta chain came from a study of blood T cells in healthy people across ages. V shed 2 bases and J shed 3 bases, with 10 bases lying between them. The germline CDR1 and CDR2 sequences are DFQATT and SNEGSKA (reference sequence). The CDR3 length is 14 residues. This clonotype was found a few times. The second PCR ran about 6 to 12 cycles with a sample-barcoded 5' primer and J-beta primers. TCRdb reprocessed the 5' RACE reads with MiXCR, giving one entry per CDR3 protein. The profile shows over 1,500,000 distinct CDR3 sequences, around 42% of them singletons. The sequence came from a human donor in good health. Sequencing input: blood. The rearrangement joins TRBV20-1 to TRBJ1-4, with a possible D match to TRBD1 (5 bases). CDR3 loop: CSARLGGANEKLFF. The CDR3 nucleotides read TGCAGTGCTAGACTTGGGGGGGCTAATGAAAAACTGTTTTTT.